This T cell receptor beta chain stems from a study of T cell responses to AZD1222 COVID-19 vaccine. Study outcomes and limitations: Distributed over spike, vaccine-associated CD4 TCRs predominated at 160-218 and 743-854. Nearly half of spike-specific TCRs reportedly go after variant regions that carry no mutations. Spike-specific TCR breadth and depth went up after people got two AZD1222 doses.

Concerning this clone: The antigen is undetermined.

This table comes from immunoSEQ multiplex PCR, and its TCRdb copy is limited to in-frame clones, with some not included. Among 100,000 to 150,000 clones listed, 70% to 90% were seen once. The CDR3 totals 15 residues. Germline CDR1 and CDR2: SGHTA and FQGNSA. The V and J ends lost 4 bases and 7 bases, in that order; junction bases with no gene match: 6. The chain recombines TRBV7-2 with TRBJ1-5, with 11 bases fitting TRBD1. The material was peripheral blood, obtained 28 days after the second AZD1222 dose. The sequence was obtained from an adult who received the AZD1222 COVID-19 vaccine. This CDR3 reads CASSSGTGGGQPQHF. The CDR3 DNA is TGTGCCAGCAGCTCCGGGACAGGGGGGGGCCAGCCCCAGCATTTT.